These T cell receptor beta chains were read from a single sample in a study of early T cells in non-severe SARS-CoV-2 infection. One entry per CDR3 protein, called by TCRdb with MiXCR from the 5' RACE reads. Of fewer than 85,000 distinct CDR3 sequences in the sample, approximately 12% were seen once. The sample taken for sequencing was whole blood. Every receptor here comes from an adult who was a healthcare worker with PCR-confirmed SARS-CoV-2 infection or an uninfected control (not recorded which). The conserved cysteine and the conserved F or W are not part of the CDR3 here. The order of the fields is D gene, J gene, V gene, CDR3 protein. A D gene is named only where the DNA matches it firmly.

D: NA; J: TRBJ2-6; V: TRBV11-2; CDR3: ASSERDLFSGANVLT
D: NA; J: TRBJ1-2; V: TRBV7-2; CDR3: ASSPHGDYGYT
D: NA; J: TRBJ2-1; V: TRBV30; CDR3: AWSGYYRYPYNEQF
D: NA; J: TRBJ1-1; V: TRBV30; CDR3: AWRATTGNTEAF
D: NA; J: TRBJ1-1; V: TRBV27; CDR3: ASKIRGGGKNTEAF
D: TRBD1; J: TRBJ1-5; V: TRBV20-1; CDR3: SAGTGYQPQH
D: NA; J: TRBJ1-6; V: TRBV30; CDR3: AWRRTGLTNSPLH
D: NA; J: TRBJ2-1; V: TRBV28; CDR3: ASSFLNEQF
D: NA; J: TRBJ1-1; V: TRBV10-3; CDR3: AIRGERLNTEAF
D: NA; J: TRBJ2-5; V: TRBV7-6; CDR3: ASSPPALQETQY
D: NA; J: TRBJ2-5; V: TRBV6-2/TRBV6-3; CDR3: ASSHPVQGLETQY
D: NA; J: TRBJ1-1; V: TRBV13; CDR3: ARGGESGEAF
D: NA; J: TRBJ2-1; V: TRBV29-1; CDR3: SVDSSRGDEQF
D: TRBD1; J: TRBJ1-2; V: TRBV15; CDR3: ATSGGGQNYYGYT
D: NA; J: TRBJ2-1; V: TRBV5-6; CDR3: ASSLRTFDQF
D: NA; J: TRBJ2-7; V: TRBV7-2; CDR3: ASSHPDRAGEQY
D: NA; J: TRBJ2-7; V: TRBV28; CDR3: ASSFSHEQY
D: TRBD2; J: TRBJ2-5; V: TRBV7-8; CDR3: ASSLVTSGPETQY
D: NA; J: TRBJ2-1; V: TRBV10-2; CDR3: ASSPTNEQF
D: TRBD1; J: TRBJ1-2; V: TRBV10-3; CDR3: AITEDTGGAYGYT
D: TRBD1; J: TRBJ2-4; V: TRBV29-1; CDR3: SARQGAGDIQY
D: TRBD1; J: TRBJ1-5; V: TRBV20-1; CDR3: SARAPTGGGGNQPQH
D: NA; J: TRBJ1-2; V: TRBV29-1; CDR3: SVEQRGYGYT
D: TRBD1; J: TRBJ2-6; V: TRBV4-2; CDR3: ASSQQGESSGANVLT
D: NA; J: TRBJ2-3; V: TRBV7-2; CDR3: ASSLAVEQGPQY
D: TRBD1; J: TRBJ2-2; V: TRBV7-2; CDR3: ASSLYGQGLSIGELF
D: NA; J: TRBJ2-7; V: TRBV6-2/TRBV6-3; CDR3: ASSYNSVYEQY
D: NA; J: TRBJ2-3; V: TRBV24-1; CDR3: ATSLTVPDTQY
D: NA; J: TRBJ2-5; V: TRBV5-6; CDR3: ASSLIKDPFKTQY
D: NA; J: TRBJ2-2; V: TRBV2; CDR3: ASRFQGSGELF
D: NA; J: TRBJ2-3; V: TRBV15; CDR3: ATSSSRDTQY
D: TRBD1; J: TRBJ1-5; V: TRBV7-2; CDR3: ASSLKTGDQPQH
D: TRBD1; J: TRBJ2-5; V: TRBV7-8; CDR3: ASSPGQGDIETQY
D: NA; J: TRBJ1-1; V: TRBV6-2/TRBV6-3; CDR3: ASKREYTEAF
D: NA; J: TRBJ2-7; V: TRBV19; CDR3: ASSAGAPYEQY
D: NA; J: TRBJ2-2; V: TRBV27; CDR3: ASSLMYGELF
D: TRBD1; J: TRBJ1-5; V: TRBV4-3; CDR3: ASSQDLPRTGTDQPQH
D: NA; J: TRBJ2-7; V: TRBV6-1; CDR3: ASSWDIYEQY